This passage covers 11 T cell receptor beta chains from one sample sequenced in a study of T cells in localized non-small cell lung cancer. This table comes from immunoSEQ multiplex PCR, and its TCRdb copy is limited to in-frame clones, with some not included. This repertoire shows more than 25,000 clones, 70% to 90% found once; its top ten account for 10% to 13%. This material consisted of peripheral blood, taken before any cancer treatment. All receptors derive from a woman between 35 and 75 years old with stage I lung adenocarcinoma.

The V call is TRBV4-2, the J call TRBJ2-5; 10 nucleotides align to TRBD2. Trimming took 3 bases from V and 2 from J; bases not matched to a gene: 9. CDR1 is LGHNA and CDR2 is YNFKEQ in the germline V gene. This CDR3 has 17 amino acids. CDR3 nucleotides: TGTGCCAGCAGCCAGGGATATAGCGGGGGGAGTCAAGAGACCCAGTACTTC. Its protein product is CASSQGYSGGSQETQYF.

V is TRBV28 and J is TRBJ2-7; perhaps TRBD1 as D (6 bases). CDR3 length equals 13 residues. The V gene's germline CDR1 is MDHEN and CDR2 SYDVKM. V lost 2 bases and J lost 2, with 7 bases in between. CDR3 loop: CASSLKGAYEQYF. Here the CDR3 DNA reads TGTGCCAGCAGTTTAAAGGGGGCCTACGAGCAGTACTTC.

Written as DNA, the CDR3 is TGTGCCAGCAGCGTTAGCGGGAGGGCCTTGAATGAGCAGTTCTTC. Its protein is CASSVSGRALNEQFF. This sequence joins TRBV9 and TRBJ2-1; 11 bases fit TRBD2. This CDR3 is 15 amino acids long. Trimming cost V 2 bases and J 7 bases; bases outside gene matches: 5. Germline CDR1 SGDLS, CDR2 YYNGEE.

The chain uses TRBV28 and TRBJ1-2; D remains unclear. Germline assignment: CDR1 MDHEN and CDR2 SYDVKM. There are 14 residues in the CDR3. V was pared by 3 bases and J by 3 bases, with 11 bases between. The CDR3 protein is CASSFAESYYGYTF. The DNA for the CDR3 is TGTGCCAGCAGTTTTGCGGAGTCATACTATGGCTACACCTTC.

The V and J genes are TRBV12-5 and TRBJ2-7; 9 bases line up with TRBD1. Germline assignment: CDR1 LGHNT and CDR2 FRNRAP. The CDR3 spans 15 residues. J gave up 3 bases and V 3 bases, and 6 bases lay outside the gene matches. The CDR3 here is CASGLVTGGYYEQYF. CDR3 coding DNA: TGTGCTAGTGGTTTAGTGACAGGGGGATACTACGAGCAGTACTTC.

This rearrangement joins TRBV4-3 to TRBJ1-2; D unclear. The CDR3 is 13 amino acids. The ends were cut back, 3 bases at V and 2 bases at J, with 7 bases in the middle. In germline, CDR1 is LGHNA, CDR2 YSLEER. The CDR3 spells CASSHDKNYGYTF. In DNA, the CDR3 is TGCGCCAGCAGCCATGACAAAAACTATGGCTACACCTTC.

The chain couples TRBV19 to TRBJ1-6; maybe TRBD1 (5 bases). Germline V lookup: CDR1 LNHDA, CDR2 SQIVND (reference sequence). CDR3 length: 12 amino acids. Trimming shortened V by 9 bases and J by 10 bases, and 13 bases separated the two germline ends. The CDR3 is CASQGNQSPLHF. CDR3 sequence (DNA): TGTGCCAGCCAGGGAAATCAATCACCCCTCCACTTT.

This clone was counted only a few times. J is TRBJ1-2 and V is TRBV28, with a tentative D call TRBD1 (6 bases). Germline V lookup: CDR1 MDHEN, CDR2 SYDVKM. This CDR3 has 16 residues. V dropped 4 bases and J dropped 3 bases, with 18 bases sitting between them. CDR3 sequence: CASSSYARQDHYGYTF. CDR3 DNA sequence: TGTGCCAGCAGTTCCTACGCTCGACAGGACCACTATGGCTACACCTTC.

The chain combines TRBV2 with TRBJ1-2; D perhaps matches TRBD1 (5 bases). The CDR3 runs to 15 residues. With 3 bases removed from V and 6 bases from J, the gap between germline ends came to 17 bases. Germline lookup yields CDR1 SNHLY and CDR2 FYNNEI. CDR3 sequence reads: CASSEGGAGINGYTF. In DNA form, the CDR3 reads TGTGCCAGCAGTGAGGGTGGGGCAGGGATAAATGGCTACACCTTC.

The chain has TRBV5-1 and TRBJ1-3; the D gene is possibly TRBD1 (6 bases). CDR1 and CDR2 from the germline V gene are SGHRS and YFSETQ. This CDR3 has 15 amino acids. Deletions cut 5 bases from V and 0 bases from J, with 12 bases between. The CDR3 DNA follows: TGCGCCAGCAGGCTGGACAGAAACTCTGGAAACACCATATATTTT. Amino acid sequence: CASRLDRNSGNTIYF.

V and J are TRBV9 and TRBJ2-5; D is possibly TRBD1 (5 bases). V was trimmed by 2 bases and J by 1 base, leaving 15 bases between them. The CDR3 covers 16 residues. Germline values: CDR1 SGDLS, CDR2 YYNGEE. CDR3 coding DNA: TGTGCCAGCAGCGTGTCCGACAGCACCTCCCAAGAGACCCAGTACTTC. This sequence encodes CASSVSDSTSQETQYF.